Listed here is a single T cell receptor (beta chain). The antigen is undetermined. Trimming took 1 base from V and 9 from J; bases not matched to a gene: 1. The V gene's germline CDR1 is SGHVS and CDR2 FNYEAQ. The CDR3 contains 13 residues. The source of the sample is a study of OX40 agonist ivuxolimab in advanced cancers. For the study at large: The study gave patients intravenous ivuxolimab at 0.01 to 10 mg/kg every 2 weeks. Overall study results and limits: At 0.1 to 3.0 mg/kg and by week 6, CD4+ and CD8+ T cells in the blood had expanded clonally. Some nonresponders also had low normalized T-cell clonal expansion.

The data were produced by immunoSEQ multiplex PCR, yet TCRdb's version contains in-frame clones alone and is incomplete. The table records about 46,000 clones, approximately 91% of them present only once. The genes are TRBV7-6 and TRBJ2-1; 9 bases line up with TRBD2. The sample was CD4+ or CD8+ T cells sorted from blood, taken in a trial of the OX40 agonist ivuxolimab. The TCR originated in an adult with an advanced solid tumor such as melanoma, head and neck, liver or kidney cancer. The DNA of the CDR3 is TGTGCCAGCAGCTTAGGACTAGCGGCTGAGCAGTTCTTC. This gives the protein CASSLGLAAEQFF.